This paragraph covers one T cell receptor (beta chain) sequence. Its antigen is not identified. Germline V lookup: CDR1 SGHTA, CDR2 FQGNSA. J was trimmed by 0 bases and V by 0 bases; bases with no gene match: 5. This CDR3 has 17 residues. The source of the sample is a study of CD8 T cells in ankylosing spondylitis. Molecular-barcoded quantitative 5'-RACE produced these TCR beta libraries. In TCRdb, the 5' RACE reads were re-called with MiXCR into one record per CDR3 protein. This sample has a few hundred thousand distinct CDR3 sequences, with approximately 20% found just once. Overall study findings and caveats: Earlier reports found some motif variants in synovial fluid and blood in reactive arthritis. Made up of about eight highly homologous variants, a TCR beta motif appeared characteristic of ankylosing spondylitis blood.

The source of this sequence is a male donor with ankylosing spondylitis. The sequenced sample was blood, either unsorted or a sorted T cell fraction (not recorded which). The genes are TRBV7-2 and TRBJ1-5; 7 nucleotides align to TRBD1. In nucleotides, the CDR3 is TGTGCCAGCAGCTTAGCGGGACAGTCATATAGCAATCAGCCCCAGCATTTT. This sequence encodes CASSLAGQSYSNQPQHF. Complete variable domain (other parts from reference TRBV7-2 and TRBJ1-5): GAGVSQSPSNKVTEKGKDVELRCDPISGHTALYWYRQSLGQGLEFLIYFQGNSAPDKSGLPSDRFSAERTGGSVSTLTIQRTQQEDSAVYLCASSLAGQSYSNQPQHFGDGTRLSIL.